These T cell receptor beta chains were read from a single sample in a study of regulatory T cells in long-lasting Graves disease. TCRdb redid the calling of the multiplex PCR reads with MiXCR, one entry per CDR3 protein. The sample carries about 460,000 distinct CDR3 sequences, roughly 22% recorded once. The sample was peripheral blood mononuclear cells (PBMCs), taken when the disease was refractory, from a patient treated with antithyroid drugs. The receptor source for this set is a female donor with Graves disease. Both conserved end residues are part of each CDR3. The D gene is left open where the match is weak. A row's size may be missing; if present it is once, few, many or a size class.

13,many,-,TRBJ2-7,TRBV2,TGTGCCAGCGGGGGGCAGGGCTCCTACGAGCAGTACTTC,CASGGQGSYEQYF
14,once,-,TRBJ2-7,TRBV6-2/TRBV6-3,TGTGCCAGCAGTCCCCCCGGGTCCGTTTACGAGCAGTACTTC,CASSPPGSVYEQYF
19,many,TRBD2,TRBJ2-2,TRBV28,TGTGCCAGCAGAACCCCGACCGGGCTAGCGGGGCCCGACACCGGGGAGCTGTTTTTT,CASRTPTGLAGPDTGELFF
15,few,TRBD1,TRBJ1-1,TRBV4-3,TGCGCCAGCAGCCAAGTTATGGGACAGGGACTCGGAGCTTTCTTT,CASSQVMGQGLGAFF
14,many,-,TRBJ1-3,TRBV2,TGTGCCCTGCGGGACCTAAGCTCTGGAAACACCATATATTTT,CALRDLSSGNTIYF
14,-,TRBD1,TRBJ1-5,TRBV19,TGTGCCAGTAGTGGGGACAGCTTCAATCAGCCCCAGCATTTT,CASSGDSFNQPQHF
11,many,TRBD1,TRBJ1-2,TRBV29-1,TGCAGCGGGGCGGGACAGAAGGGCTACACCTTC,CSGAGQKGYTF
14,few,TRBD1,TRBJ2-7,TRBV5-6,TGTGCCAGCAGCGATCGGGGGACAGGGAACGAGCAGTACTTC,CASSDRGTGNEQYF
14,-,-,TRBJ1-1,TRBV5-5,TGTGCCAGCACACACGCCCAGTGGGGCACTGAAGCTTTCTTT,CASTHAQWGTEAFF
15,-,-,TRBJ1-1,TRBV9,TGTGCCAGCAGCGTAGATTTCTATGGGGGGGAAGAAGCTTTCTTT,CASSVDFYGGEEAFF
13,many,-,TRBJ1-1,TRBV6-5,TGTGCCAGCAGTTACTTCCAGGCTGCAAGGAGGTTCTTT,CASSYFQAARRFF
16,many,TRBD1,TRBJ2-4,TRBV6-2/TRBV6-3,TGTGCCAGCAGTTACGGGCCCCCGACAGGGGCAAACATTCAGTACTTC,CASSYGPPTGANIQYF
17,many,TRBD1,TRBJ1-1,TRBV7-2,TGTGCCAGCAGCTTAGTTAGGGGACAGGGGAGGCGCACTGAAGCTTTCTTT,CASSLVRGQGRRTEAFF
14,many,-,TRBJ1-5,TRBV5-5,TGTGCCAGCAGCTTGGCCGCGAGCAATCAGCCCCAGCATTTT,CASSLAASNQPQHF
15,-,TRBD2,TRBJ2-5,TRBV6-1,TGTGCCAGCAGACTGACTAGCGGGAGCTTTGAGACCCAGTACTTC,CASRLTSGSFETQYF
14,many,-,TRBJ1-1,TRBV28,TGTGCCAGCAGTTTCTCGTTCAGGGGCACTGAAGCTTTCTTT,CASSFSFRGTEAFF
15,many,TRBD1,TRBJ1-2,TRBV28,TGTGCCAGCAGGGACACAGGGGATTTCTCCTATGGCTACACCTTC,CASRDTGDFSYGYTF
13,few,TRBD1,TRBJ1-5,TRBV20-1,TGCAGTGTTTGGGACAGAATCAATCAGCCCCAGCATTTT,CSVWDRINQPQHF
12,few,-,TRBJ1-5,TRBV19,TGTGCCAGTAGTATGTTTGGTCAGCCCCAGCATTTT,CASSMFGQPQHF
13,many,TRBD1,TRBJ2-5,TRBV28,TGTGCCAAGATCCGGGACAGTCAAGAGACCCAGTACTTC,CAKIRDSQETQYF
15,-,TRBD1,TRBJ2-5,TRBV19,TGTGCCAGTAGTAAAGACAGGGGCCCGTTCGAGACCCAGTACTTC,CASSKDRGPFETQYF
17,-,TRBD2,TRBJ2-4,TRBV5-1,TGCGCCAGCAGCTTACGGGAGCGGGGGCTAGCCAAAAACATTCAGTACTTC,CASSLRERGLAKNIQYF
14,many,-,TRBJ2-7,TRBV27,TGTGCCAGCAGTTTCGGAGCGGATACCTACGAGCAGTACTTC,CASSFGADTYEQYF
16,-,TRBD1,TRBJ1-5,TRBV19,TGTACCAGTAGTAGCCGGGACAGGGGGCGCAGTCAGCCCCAGCATTTT,CTSSSRDRGRSQPQHF
14,many,TRBD2,TRBJ2-1,TRBV28,TGTGCCTCCACGAGGACTAGTTCCTCCAATGAGCAGTTCTTC,CASTRTSSSNEQFF
14,many,TRBD1,TRBJ1-6,TRBV2,TGTGCCAGCAGAGAGACAGGGAGAGATTCACCCCTCCACTTT,CASRETGRDSPLHF
15,-,TRBD2,TRBJ2-3,TRBV7-8,TGTGCCAGCAGCCCCTGGACTAGTACGACAGATACGCAGTATTTT,CASSPWTSTTDTQYF
14,many,-,TRBJ2-5,TRBV28,TGTGCCAGCAGTTTGAGAGCGCAACAAGAGACCCAGTACTTC,CASSLRAQQETQYF
16,-,-,TRBJ2-7,TRBV28,TGTGCCAGCAGTTTCCCCGAATACCAGGGGCGGCGGGAGCAGTACTTC,CASSFPEYQGRREQYF
16,many,-,TRBJ1-1,TRBV6-5,TGTGCCAGCAGTTACCGTCCCGGGGGCGCGGGGACTGAAGCTTTCTTT,CASSYRPGGAGTEAFF
15,-,-,TRBJ1-1,TRBV5-1,TGCGCCAGCAGCGCCTGCAGGGCAGTGAACACTGAAGCTTTCTTT,CASSACRAVNTEAFF
11,many,-,TRBJ1-2,TRBV12-3/TRBV12-4,TGTGCCAGCAGTCCCGGTGGGGGCTACACCTTC,CASSPGGGYTF
15,-,TRBD1,TRBJ1-5,TRBV7-2,TGTGCCAGCAGCTTATCTGGGACAGAGAATCAGCCCCAGCATTTT,CASSLSGTENQPQHF
12,many,TRBD1,TRBJ1-2,TRBV6-1,TGTGCCAGCAGTACGACAGGGGGTGGCTACACCTTC,CASSTTGGGYTF
15,-,-,TRBJ1-1,TRBV7-9,TGTGCCAGCAGCTCTCCTTACGAGGGGCATAATGAAGCTTTCTTT,CASSSPYEGHNEAFF
12,many,-,TRBJ2-7,TRBV6-2/TRBV6-3,TGTGCCAGCACCGACTATTTTTACGAGCAGTACTTC,CASTDYFYEQYF
13,-,-,TRBJ2-7,TRBV20-1,TGCAGTGCTAGAGCAGTAAATTTCAACGAGCAGTACTTC,CSARAVNFNEQYF
14,few,-,TRBJ1-6,TRBV7-2,TGTGCCAGCAGCTTAGCACCGGAGGTTCCACCCCTCCACTTT,CASSLAPEVPPLHF
15,-,-,TRBJ2-7,TRBV25-1,TGTGCCAGCAGAAAAGGGGGTCTGAGGGTCGAGGAGCAGTACTTC,CASRKGGLRVEEQYF
15,-,-,TRBJ1-4,TRBV4-3,TGCGCCAGCAGCCAAGAGGAGTCGGGGAATGAAAAACTGTTTTTT,CASSQEESGNEKLFF
16,many,TRBD2,TRBJ2-1,TRBV27,TGTGCCAGCAGTTTATTGAGGGGACTAGCGGATGCTGAGCAGTTCTTC,CASSLLRGLADAEQFF